The entry below describes one T cell receptor (beta chain). The CDR3 runs 14 residues. V was trimmed by 1 base and J by 4 bases, leaving 10 bases between them. From germline, CDR1 is LGHNT and CDR2 FRNRAP. This sample was included in a study of STAT5B mutations in CD4+ large granular lymphocyte leukemia. Libraries were prepared by immunoSEQ multiplex PCR; TCRdb keeps only in-frame clonotypes and omits some of them. The sample holds about 35,000 clones; 65% to 70% are singletons and the top ten take 1.5% to 2%. Sequenced material: CD4+ T cells from blood buffy coats. The J gene is TRBJ1-2, the V gene TRBV12-5, with D possibly being TRBD1 (6 bases). This receptor was obtained from a human donor in good health. CDR3 sequence: CASGLAWGAYGYTF. CDR3 in DNA: TGTGCTAGTGGTTTGGCATGGGGGGCCTATGGCTACACCTTC.